This T cell receptor beta chain was observed in a study of shared clonotypes between healthy human individuals. Points from the study as a whole: Sample collection involved blood only; tissue repertoires are likely different. Estimated clonotype richness was generally higher in naive than memory subsets.

Notes on this clone: The antigen remains undetermined.

Generated by immunoSEQ multiplex PCR, the TCRdb table keeps only in-frame clones and is missing some. The data contain approximately 720,000 clones, 90% to 95% of them singletons. CD8 cells regarded as naive lacked CD45RO, were positively chosen for CCR7, and omitted terminally differentiated effector memory CD45RA+ cells. All donors were healthy HIV-negative adults lacking recent acute infections or vaccinations. This clonotype originated in a man aged 25-40 years in good health. Sample: naive CD8+ T cells sorted from blood.

The CDR3 spells CSVEQQAHGYTF. The CDR3 nucleotides read TGCAGCGTTGAACAACAGGCCCATGGCTACACCTTC. The rearrangement links TRBV29-1 to TRBJ1-2; TRBD1 might be the D (5 bases). This CDR3 is 12 amino acids long. Germline CDR1 and CDR2: SQVTM and ANQGSEA. V lost 2 bases and J lost 6, with 10 bases in between.